Listed here are 9 T cell receptor beta chains from one sample, sequenced in a study of cytomegalovirus exposure and HLA in healthy donors. Amplification used 60 Vbeta primers and 13 Jbeta primers. Some clones are missing from TCRdb's copy, which holds only in-frame ones; the method was immunoSEQ multiplex PCR. The data show about 190,000 clones, with about 12% seen just once and less than 8.5% held by the top ten. The sequencing input was PBMCs. These receptors were collected from a man aged 45-65 years in good health and CMV-seropositive.

This clone was counted between two and nine times. The chain combines TRBV5-1 with TRBJ2-2; TRBD1 matches at 8 bases. After removal of 4 bases from V and 4 bases from J, the junction contained 6 bases not matched to a gene. Germline V CDR1 and CDR2: SGHRS, YFSETQ. This CDR3 has 15 amino acids. CDR3 bases: TGCGCCAGCAGCCCCTGGACAGGGAGCACCGGGGAGCTGTTTTTT. This translates into CASSPWTGSTGELFF.

This clone has only a few counts. This chain joins TRBV6-6 and TRBJ1-6, with D unresolved. This CDR3 spans 14 amino acids. Trimming left V 5 bases short and J 10 bases short, with 15 bases between. The germline V gene encodes CDR1 MNHNY and CDR2 SVGAGI (reference sequence). This chain's CDR3 is CASSPGVSKSPLHF. The CDR3 DNA reads as TGTGCCAGCAGTCCCGGAGTTAGCAAATCACCCCTCCACTTT.

This clone was counted between two and nine times. This sequence joins TRBV6-5 and TRBJ1-1; D not resolved. CDR1 is MNHEY and CDR2 is SVGAGI in the germline V gene. This CDR3 is built from 13 residues. Trimming took 6 bases from V and 0 from J, leaving 8 bases between them. The CDR3 loop reads CASSSGLNTEAFF. The CDR3 DNA reads as TGTGCCAGCAGCTCCGGGTTGAACACTGAAGCTTTCTTT.

This clone showed up just a few times. This chain uses TRBV4-3 with TRBJ2-1; TRBD2 aligns across 8 bases. There are 17 residues in the CDR3. V lost 4 bases, J lost 4 bases, and 12 bases stayed unmatched. From germline, CDR1 is LGHNA and CDR2 YSLEER. CDR3 sequence reads: CASSPVEGSGEYNEQFF. The DNA for the CDR3 is TGCGCCAGCAGCCCCGTAGAGGGTAGCGGGGAATACAATGAGCAGTTCTTC.

This clone appeared a few times. The rearrangement links TRBV7-2 to TRBJ1-4; D not resolved. Germline V gives CDR1 SGHTA, CDR2 FQGNSA. V was pared by 4 bases and J by 3 bases, with 15 bases between. The CDR3 covers 16 residues. CDR3 protein: CASSSYLLGANEKLFF. CDR3 nucleotides: TGTGCCAGCAGCTCCTATTTACTCGGAGCTAATGAAAAACTGTTTTTT.

V gene TRBV7-9 combines with J gene TRBJ1-1; D possibly corresponds to TRBD1 (5 bases). CDR3 size: 14 residues. Trimming stripped 5 bases from V and 1 base from J, with 11 bases between. The germline CDR1 and CDR2 sequences are SEHNR and FQNEAQ (reference sequence). The DNA for the CDR3 is TGTGCCAGCAGCCGGGGACTCCAGAACACTGAAGCTTTCTTT. Translation gives CASSRGLQNTEAFF.

The chain has TRBV28 and TRBJ1-2, with TRBD1 identical over 8 bases. J was trimmed by 4 bases and V by 4 bases; bases with no gene match: 14. CDR1 is MDHEN, CDR2 SYDVKM, per germline. The CDR3 is 17 residues long. In nucleotides, the CDR3 is TGTGCCAGCAGTTCCTTAGGCAGGGGGCGAACTTCCTATGGCTACACCTTC. Translation: CASSSLGRGRTSYGYTF.

The chain employs TRBV5-1 and TRBJ2-2, with 9 bases aligning to TRBD1. V gave up 4 bases and J gave up 3 bases; unmatched junction bases: 7. Per the germline V gene, CDR1 is SGHRS and CDR2 is YFSETQ. The CDR3 contains 16 residues. CDR3 coding DNA: TGCGCCAGCAGCCCTCCTCGGGACAGGGACACCGGGGAGCTGTTTTTT. Its protein product is CASSPPRDRDTGELFF.

On this clone: The same CDR3 arises from other DNA sequences in this sample as well. The chain has TRBV19 and TRBJ2-3, with D maybe TRBD2 (6 bases). Germline V gives CDR1 LNHDA, CDR2 SQIVND (reference sequence). Trimming cost V 9 bases and J 0 bases, with 13 bases left between them. The CDR3 consists of 14 residues. The CDR3 sequence is CASRAGMSTDTQYF. The CDR3 coding sequence is TGTGCCAGCCGTGCGGGGATGAGCACAGATACGCAGTATTTT.